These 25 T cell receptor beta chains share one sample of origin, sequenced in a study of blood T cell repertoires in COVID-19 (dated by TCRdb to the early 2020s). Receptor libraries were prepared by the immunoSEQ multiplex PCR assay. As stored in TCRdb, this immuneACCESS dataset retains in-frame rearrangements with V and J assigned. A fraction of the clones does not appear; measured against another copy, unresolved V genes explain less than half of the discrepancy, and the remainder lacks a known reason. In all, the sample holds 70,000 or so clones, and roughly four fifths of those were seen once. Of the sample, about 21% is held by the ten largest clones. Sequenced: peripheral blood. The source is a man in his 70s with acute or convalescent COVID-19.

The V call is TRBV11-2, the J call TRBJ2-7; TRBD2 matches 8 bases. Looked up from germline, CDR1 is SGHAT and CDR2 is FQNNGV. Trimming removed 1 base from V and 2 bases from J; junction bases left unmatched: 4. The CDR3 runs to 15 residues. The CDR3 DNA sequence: TGTGCCAGCAGCTTAGTCGGGAGGGCCCCCTACGAGCAGTACTTC. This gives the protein CASSLVGRAPYEQYF.

CDR3 sequence (DNA): TGTGCCAGCAGCTCGACTAGCGGGAGGTCTGGCGAGCAGTTCTTC. It specifies CASSSTSGRSGEQFF. V usage is TRBV7-3 and J usage is TRBJ2-1; 13 nucleotides match TRBD2. CDR1 SGHTA and CDR2 FQGTGA come from the germline V gene. The CDR3 spans 15 residues. After removal of 4 bases from V and 10 bases from J, the junction contained 7 bases not matched to a gene. Based on the CDR3 plus reference TRBV7-3 and TRBJ2-1, the full variable domain is GAGVSQTPSNKVTEKGKYVELRCDPISGHTALYWYRQSLGQGPEFLIYFQGTGAADDSGLPNDRFFAVRPEGSVSTLKIQRTERGDSAVYLCASSSTSGRSGEQFFGPGTRLTVL.

CDR3 loop: CASSLGQSYNSPLHF. The CDR3 DNA reads as TGTGCCAGCAGCTTGGGACAGTCCTATAATTCACCCCTCCACTTT. The chain couples TRBV5-6 to TRBJ1-6; perhaps TRBD1 as D (5 bases). The germline gives CDR1 SGHDT, CDR2 YYEEEE. This CDR3 is 15 amino acids long. V was trimmed by 0 bases and J by 1 base, leaving 5 bases between them.

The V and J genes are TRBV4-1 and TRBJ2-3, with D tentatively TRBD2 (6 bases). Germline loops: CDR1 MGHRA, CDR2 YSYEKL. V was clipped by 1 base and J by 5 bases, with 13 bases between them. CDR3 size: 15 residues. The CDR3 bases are TGCGCCAGCAGCCAAGGGTTCCCGGAGGGAGATACGCAGTATTTT. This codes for CASSQGFPEGDTQYF.

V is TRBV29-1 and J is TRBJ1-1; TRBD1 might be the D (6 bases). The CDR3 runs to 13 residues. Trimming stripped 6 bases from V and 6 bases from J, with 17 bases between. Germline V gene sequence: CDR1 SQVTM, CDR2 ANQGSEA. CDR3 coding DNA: TGCAGCGTAACCGGGACAACACGATCTGAAGCTTTCTTT. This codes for CSVTGTTRSEAFF.

The CDR3 is CASSSFYEQYF. CDR3 bases: TGTGCCAGCAGCTCCTTTTACGAGCAGTACTTC. The V gene is TRBV11-2, the J gene TRBJ2-7; no reliable D call. V lost 4 bases and J 4 bases, leaving 5 bases between the germline ends. The CDR3 contains 11 residues. Germline loops: CDR1 SGHAT, CDR2 FQNNGV. Variable domain in full (rest from reference TRBV11-2 and TRBJ2-7): EAGVAQSPRYKIIEKRQSVAFWCNPISGHATLYWYQQILGQGPKLLIQFQNNGVVDDSQLPKDRFSAERLKGVDSTLKIQPAKLEDSAVYLCASSSFYEQYFGPGTRLTVT.

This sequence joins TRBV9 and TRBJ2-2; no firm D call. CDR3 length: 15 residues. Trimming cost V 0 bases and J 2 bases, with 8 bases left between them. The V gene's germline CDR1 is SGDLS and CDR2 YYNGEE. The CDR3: CASSVGVTNTGELFF. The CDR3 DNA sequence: TGTGCCAGCAGCGTAGGTGTGACAAACACCGGGGAGCTGTTTTTT. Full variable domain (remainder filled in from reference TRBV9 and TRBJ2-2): DSGVTQTPKHLITATGQRVTLRCSPRSGDLSVYWYQQSLDQGLQFLIQYYNGEERAKGNILERFSAQQFPDLHSELNLSSLELGDSALYFCASSVGVTNTGELFFGEGSRLTVL.

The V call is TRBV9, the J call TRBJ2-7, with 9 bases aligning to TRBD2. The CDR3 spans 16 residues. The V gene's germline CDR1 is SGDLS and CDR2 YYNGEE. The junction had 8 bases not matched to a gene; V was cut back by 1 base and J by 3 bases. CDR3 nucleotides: TGTGCCAGCAGCGTATCTGGACTAGCGAGTTACTACGAGCAGTACTTC. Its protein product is CASSVSGLASYYEQYF.

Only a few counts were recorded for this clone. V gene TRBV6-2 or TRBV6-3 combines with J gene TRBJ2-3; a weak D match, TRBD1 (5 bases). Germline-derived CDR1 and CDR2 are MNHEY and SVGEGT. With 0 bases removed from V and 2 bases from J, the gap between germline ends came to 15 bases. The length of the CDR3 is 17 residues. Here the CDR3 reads CASSYSRALDLTDTQYF. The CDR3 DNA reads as TGTGCCAGCAGTTACTCCAGGGCCCTTGACCTCACAGATACGCAGTATTTT.

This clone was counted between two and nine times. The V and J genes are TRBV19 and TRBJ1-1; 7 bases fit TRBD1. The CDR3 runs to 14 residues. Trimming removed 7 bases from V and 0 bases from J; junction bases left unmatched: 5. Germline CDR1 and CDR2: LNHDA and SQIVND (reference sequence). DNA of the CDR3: TGTGCCAGTACAACAGGGGTCATGAACACTGAAGCTTTCTTT. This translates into CASTTGVMNTEAFF.

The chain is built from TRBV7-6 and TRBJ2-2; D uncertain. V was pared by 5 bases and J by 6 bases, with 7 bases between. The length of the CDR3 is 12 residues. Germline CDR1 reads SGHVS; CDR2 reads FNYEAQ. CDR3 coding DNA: TGTGCCAGCAGCCCTCCCCCCGGGGAGCTGTTTTTT. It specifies CASSPPPGELFF. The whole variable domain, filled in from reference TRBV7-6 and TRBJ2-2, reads GAGVSQSPRYKVTKRGQDVALRCDPISGHVSLYWYRQALGQGPEFLTYFNYEAQQDKSGLPNDRFSAERPEGSISTLTIQRTEQRDSAMYRCASSPPPGELFFGEGSRLTVL.

The CDR3 DNA sequence: TGTGCCATCCAAGTCTCCCTCGGACTAGTTGGGGATACCACAGATACGCAGTATTTT. Translating gives CAIQVSLGLVGDTTDTQYF. The V call is TRBV10-3, the J call TRBJ2-3, with 7 bases lining up with TRBD2. The CDR3 runs to 19 residues. With V trimmed by 8 bases and J by 2 bases, 22 bases remained unmatched. Germline-derived CDR1 and CDR2 are ENHRY and SYGVKD.

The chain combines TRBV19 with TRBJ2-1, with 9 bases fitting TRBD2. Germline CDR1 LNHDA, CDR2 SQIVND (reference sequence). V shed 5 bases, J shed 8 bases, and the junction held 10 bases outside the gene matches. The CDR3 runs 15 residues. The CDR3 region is CASSSSGTSNDEQFF. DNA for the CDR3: TGTGCCAGTAGTTCCTCCGGGACTAGCAACGATGAGCAGTTCTTC.

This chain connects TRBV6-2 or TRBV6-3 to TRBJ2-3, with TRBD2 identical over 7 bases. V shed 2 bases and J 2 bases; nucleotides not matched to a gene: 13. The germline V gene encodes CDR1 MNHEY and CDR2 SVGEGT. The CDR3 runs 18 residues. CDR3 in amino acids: CASSYREWAGEPTDTQYF. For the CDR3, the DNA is TGTGCCAGCAGTTACCGCGAATGGGCGGGAGAACCCACAGATACGCAGTATTTT.

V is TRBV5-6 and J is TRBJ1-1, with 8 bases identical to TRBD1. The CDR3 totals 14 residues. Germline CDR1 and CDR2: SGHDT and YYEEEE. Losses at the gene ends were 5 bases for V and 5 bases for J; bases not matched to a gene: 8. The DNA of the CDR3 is TGTGCCAGCAGTTCAGGGGGCCCTTTAACTGAAGCTTTCTTT. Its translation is CASSSGGPLTEAFF.

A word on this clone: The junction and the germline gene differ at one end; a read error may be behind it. The CDR3: CASIQNPGNPGELFF. Written as DNA, the CDR3 is TGTGCCAGTATCCAAAATCCAGGGAACCCCGGGGAGCTGTTTTTT. This chain uses TRBV19 with TRBJ2-2, with D possibly being TRBD1 (5 bases). Germline V gives CDR1 LNHDA, CDR2 SQIVND (reference sequence). This CDR3 region has 15 residues.

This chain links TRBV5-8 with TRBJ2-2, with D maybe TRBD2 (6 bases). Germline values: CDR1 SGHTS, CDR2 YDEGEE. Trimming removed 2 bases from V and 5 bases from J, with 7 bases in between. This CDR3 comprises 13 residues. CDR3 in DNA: TGTGCCAGCAGCTTACGGGAGACCGGGGAGCTGTTTTTT. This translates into CASSLRETGELFF.

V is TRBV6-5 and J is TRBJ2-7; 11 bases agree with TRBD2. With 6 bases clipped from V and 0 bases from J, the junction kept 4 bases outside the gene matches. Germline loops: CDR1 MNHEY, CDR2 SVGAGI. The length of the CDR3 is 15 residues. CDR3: CASRSGTSGSYEQYF. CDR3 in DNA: TGTGCCAGCAGATCCGGGACTAGCGGCTCCTACGAGCAGTACTTC.

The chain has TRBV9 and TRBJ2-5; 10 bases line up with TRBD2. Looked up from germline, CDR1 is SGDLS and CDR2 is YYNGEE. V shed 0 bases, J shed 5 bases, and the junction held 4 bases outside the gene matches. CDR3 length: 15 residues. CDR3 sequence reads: CASSVVLAGVETQYF. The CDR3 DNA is TGTGCCAGCAGCGTAGTTCTAGCGGGAGTGGAGACCCAGTACTTC.

This CDR3 is CASSPRQGDNSPLHF. The CDR3 nucleotides read TGTGCCAGCTCACCACGGCAGGGGGACAATTCACCCCTCCACTTT. V and J are TRBV18 and TRBJ1-6; 7 nucleotides align to TRBD1. The CDR3 runs to 15 residues. Trimming cost V 1 base and J 7 bases; bases outside gene matches: 4. The germline CDR1 and CDR2 sequences are KGHSH and LQKENI.

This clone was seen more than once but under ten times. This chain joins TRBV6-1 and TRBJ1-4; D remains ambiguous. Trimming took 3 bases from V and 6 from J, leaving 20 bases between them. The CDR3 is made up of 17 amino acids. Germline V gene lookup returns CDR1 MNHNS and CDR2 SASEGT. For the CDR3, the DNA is TGTGCCAGCAGTGATACGAGGGTTCGTACGCGTTATGAAAAACTGTTTTTT. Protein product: CASSDTRVRTRYEKLFF.

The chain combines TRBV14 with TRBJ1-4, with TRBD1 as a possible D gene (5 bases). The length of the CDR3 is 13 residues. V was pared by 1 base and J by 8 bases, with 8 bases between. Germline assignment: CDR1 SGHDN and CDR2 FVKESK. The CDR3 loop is CASSQVPGEKLFF. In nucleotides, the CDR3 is TGTGCCAGCAGCCAAGTTCCAGGGGAAAAACTGTTTTTT. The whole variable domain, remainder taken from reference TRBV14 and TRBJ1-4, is EAGVTQFPSHSVIEKGQTVTLRCDPISGHDNLYWYRRVMGKEIKFLLHFVKESKQDESGMPNNRFLAERTGGTYSTLKVQPAELEDSGVYFCASSQVPGEKLFFGSGTQLSVL.

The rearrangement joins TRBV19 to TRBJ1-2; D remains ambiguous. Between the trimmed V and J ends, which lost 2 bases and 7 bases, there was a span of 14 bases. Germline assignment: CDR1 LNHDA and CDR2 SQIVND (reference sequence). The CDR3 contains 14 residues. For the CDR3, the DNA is TGTGCCAGTAGTATACTCAGTTTGGAGGCTGGCTACACCTTC. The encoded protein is CASSILSLEAGYTF.

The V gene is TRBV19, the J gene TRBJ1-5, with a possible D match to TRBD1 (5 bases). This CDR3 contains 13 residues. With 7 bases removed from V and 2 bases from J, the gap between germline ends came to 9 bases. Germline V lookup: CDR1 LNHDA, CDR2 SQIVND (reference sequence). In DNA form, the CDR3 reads TGTGCCAGTAAACAGACAGGCAATCAGCCCCAGCATTTT. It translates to CASKQTGNQPQHF.

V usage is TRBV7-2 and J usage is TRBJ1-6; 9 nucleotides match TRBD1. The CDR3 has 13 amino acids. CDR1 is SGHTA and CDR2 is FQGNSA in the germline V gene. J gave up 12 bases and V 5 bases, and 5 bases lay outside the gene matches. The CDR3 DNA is TGTGCCAGCAGCCTGCGACAGGGGGAACCCCTCCACTTT. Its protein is CASSLRQGEPLHF.